Listed here is a single T cell receptor beta chain. Its target is unknown. This sample stems from a study of CD4+ T cells in melanoma. Findings and caveats of the study: Reportedly, melanoma neoantigen-specific CD4+ T cells showed varied differentiation states.

V was clipped by 5 bases and J by 3 bases, with 15 bases between them. The length of the CDR3 is 14 residues. Germline V CDR1 and CDR2: SGHDT, YYEEEE. The data were produced by immunoSEQ multiplex PCR, yet TCRdb's version contains in-frame clones alone and is incomplete. The sample shows some 110,000 clones, 92% of them seen only once. Sequenced input: peripheral blood. The clonotype was recovered from a human donor with melanoma. The J gene is TRBJ2-7, the V gene TRBV5-6; tentative D call: TRBD2 (5 bases). The CDR3 loop is CASRFGPTNYEQYF. The CDR3 coding sequence is TGTGCCAGCAGATTCGGACCGACTAACTACGAGCAGTACTTC.